Included here is one T cell receptor beta chain sequence, with context. The data derive from a study of blood T cell repertoires in COVID-19. Study at large: Specimens from acute and convalescent COVID-19 originated in the United States, Italy and Spain. T cells, B-cell-depleted T cells, or PBMCs provided the cDNA or gDNA that served as material.

Germline V gene data show CDR1 as SGHRS and CDR2 as YFSETQ. V lost 3 bases, J lost 0 bases, and 18 bases lay in between. This CDR3 is 17 amino acids long. Study processing details: Amplified reference gene primers provided the basis for estimating nucleated cell counts. Data came from immunoSEQ multiplex PCR; TCRdb stores just in-frame clones and leaves some out. That table supplies the V and J calls and clone size; D and trimming were determined from the DNA. The data contain 100,000 to 150,000 clones, about four fifths of them singletons. This clonotype was obtained from a woman aged 45-59 years with acute or convalescent COVID-19. The chain employs TRBV5-1 and TRBJ1-2; D may be TRBD1 (5 bases). The sample comprised peripheral blood. This CDR3 is CASSSHGTGDANYGYTF. The CDR3 region has the DNA TGCGCCAGCAGCTCCCATGGTACAGGAGACGCTAACTATGGCTACACCTTC.